Each of the 25 T cell receptor beta chains below was sequenced from the same sample in a study of somatic mutations in cytotoxic T cells in rheumatoid arthritis. TCRdb's table, derived via immunoSEQ multiplex PCR, lists solely in-frame clones and lacks some. The sample comprises around 10,000 clones, roughly 73% of which are singletons, and around 38% rests with the top ten. Sequenced sample: CD8+ T cells sorted from blood. Every receptor here comes from a man aged 60 to 75 in good health.

This chain joins TRBV6-4 and TRBJ2-1, with D perhaps given as TRBD1 or TRBD2 (5 bases each). Germline CDR1 and CDR2: MRHNA and SNTAGT. CDR3 length: 12 residues. The V and J ends lost 4 bases and 9 bases respectively, with 10 bases between them. CDR3: CASSVGGIEQFF. As DNA, the CDR3 is TGTGCCAGCAGTGTTGGGGGAATTGAGCAGTTCTTC.

This clone was observed a handful of times. The J gene is TRBJ2-1, the V gene TRBV4-1, with D maybe TRBD1 (5 bases). This CDR3 contains 15 residues. V gave up 5 bases and J gave up 0 bases, with 11 bases separating them. Germline CDR1 is MGHRA and CDR2 is YSYEKL. The CDR3 DNA reads as TGCGCCAGCAGCTTGGACACAAACTCCTACAATGAGCAGTTCTTC. Translated, it gives CASSLDTNSYNEQFF.

J is TRBJ1-3 and V is TRBV30; no firm D call. The germline V gene encodes CDR1 GTSNPN and CDR2 SVGIG (reference sequence). CDR3 length equals 13 residues. The V end was cut by 5 bases, the J end by 0 bases, with 8 bases between. The CDR3 protein is CAWVELSGNTIYF. The CDR3 DNA reads TGTGCCTGGGTGGAGCTCTCTGGAAACACCATATATTTT. The whole variable domain, remainder taken from reference TRBV30 and TRBJ1-3, is SQTIHQWPATLVQPVGSPLSLECTVEGTSNPNLYWYRQAAGRGLQLLFYSVGIGQISSEVPQNLSASRPQDRQFILSSKKLLLSDSGFYLCAWVELSGNTIYFGEGSWLTVV.

V and J are TRBV6-5 and TRBJ2-7; TRBD1 is a possible D gene (6 bases). V dropped 6 bases and J dropped 0 bases, with 9 bases sitting between them. The CDR3 has 13 amino acids. Per the germline V gene, CDR1 is MNHEY and CDR2 is SVGAGI. The CDR3 nucleotides are TGTGCCAGCAGCCAGGACAGCTCCTACGAGCAGTACTTC. It is translated as CASSQDSSYEQYF.

This clone has just one count. The rearrangement joins TRBV7-2 to TRBJ2-7, with 7 bases that match TRBD2. Losses at the gene ends were 0 bases for V and 1 base for J; bases not matched to a gene: 0. The CDR3 sequence is 14 residues long. Germline CDR1 reads SGHTA; CDR2 reads FQGNSA. The CDR3 DNA reads as TGTGCCAGCAGCTTAGCGGGGGGGTCCTACGAGCAGTACTTC. Translation: CASSLAGGSYEQYF.

V usage is TRBV28 and J usage is TRBJ2-2, with 10 bases identical to TRBD2. Germline lookup yields CDR1 MDHEN and CDR2 SYDVKM. The V and J ends lost 5 bases and 4 bases, in that order; junction bases with no gene match: 7. The CDR3 spans 16 residues. The CDR3 spells CASSHRLAGVTGELFF. The DNA for the CDR3 is TGTGCCAGCAGTCATCGACTAGCGGGTGTCACCGGGGAGCTGTTTTTT. The entire variable domain, with the rest obtained from reference TRBV28 and TRBJ2-2, is as follows: DVKVTQSSRYLVKRTGEKVFLECVQDMDHENMFWYRQDPGLGLRLIYFSYDVKMKEKGDIPEGYSVSREKKERFSLILESASTNQTSMYLCASSHRLAGVTGELFFGEGSRLTVL.

The chain has TRBV4-1 and TRBJ1-1, with D possibly TRBD1 on 6 matching bases. V lost 0 bases and J 7 bases, leaving 15 bases between the germline ends. The CDR3 length is 15 residues. The germline CDR1 and CDR2 sequences are MGHRA and YSYEKL. The CDR3 nucleotides read TGCGCCAGCAGCCAAGACCCGGGGGCCGCAATTGAAGCTTTCTTT. Translation gives CASSQDPGAAIEAFF.

As DNA, the CDR3 is TGTGCCAGCAGGTCAGGGGCGAACACCGGGGAGCTGTTTTTT. It codes for CASRSGANTGELFF. V gene TRBV6-5 combines with J gene TRBJ2-2, with D possibly matching TRBD1 (6 bases). CDR3 length: 14 residues. CDR1 MNHEY and CDR2 SVGAGI come from the germline V gene. The V gene lost 6 bases and the J gene lost 0 bases, with 8 bases spanning the gap.

This chain uses TRBV27 with TRBJ1-1; TRBD1 matches 7 bases. V lost 5 bases to trimming and J lost 5 bases; unmatched junction nucleotides: 14. CDR1 MNHEY and CDR2 SMNVEV come from the germline V gene (reference sequence). This CDR3 region has 16 residues. In nucleotides, the CDR3 is TGTGCCAGCAGTATGCTGACAGGGACACAGAATACTGAAGCTTTCTTT. Translation: CASSMLTGTQNTEAFF.

This chain connects TRBV5-1 to TRBJ2-2; 7 nucleotides line up with TRBD1. The CDR3 is 19 residues long. Germline V gene sequence: CDR1 SGHRS, CDR2 YFSETQ. V lost 6 bases, J lost 2 bases, and 19 bases stayed unmatched. CDR3 amino acids: CASNLVFKSGTVNTGELFF. Here the CDR3 DNA reads TGCGCCAGCAATCTCGTCTTTAAATCCGGGACAGTTAACACCGGGGAGCTGTTTTTT.

This clone is a singleton in its sample. The chain couples TRBV5-4 to TRBJ2-1; 8 bases fit TRBD2. The V gene end was trimmed by 2 bases and the J gene end by 5 bases; junction bases not matched to a gene: 0. Per the germline V gene, CDR1 is SGHNT and CDR2 is YYREEE (reference sequence). The CDR3 is 13 residues long. The CDR3 reads CASSFSGNNEQFF. The CDR3, as DNA: TGTGCCAGCAGCTTTAGCGGGAACAATGAGCAGTTCTTC.

This clone was counted once. The chain uses TRBV7-2 and TRBJ1-1; TRBD1 agrees at 11 bases. This CDR3 has 14 residues. Germline-derived CDR1 and CDR2 are SGHTA and FQGNSA. Trimming took 3 bases from V and 6 from J; bases not matched to a gene: 3. As DNA, the CDR3 is TGTGCCAGCAGCTTGATGGGACAGGGGGCTGAAGCTTTCTTT. It yields the protein CASSLMGQGAEAFF. Full variable domain (rest looked up from reference TRBV7-2 and TRBJ1-1): GAGVSQSPSNKVTEKGKDVELRCDPISGHTALYWYRQSLGQGLEFLIYFQGNSAPDKSGLPSDRFSAERTGGSVSTLTIQRTQQEDSAVYLCASSLMGQGAEAFFGQGTRLTVV.

The J gene is TRBJ2-7, the V gene TRBV14; 7 bases align to TRBD1. V trimming: 3 bases; J trimming: 12 bases; junction bases outside the gene matches: 11. This CDR3 comprises 13 residues. From germline, CDR1 is SGHDN and CDR2 FVKESK. The CDR3 region has the DNA TGTGCCAGCAGCCAGGTTACAGGGGCCCCCTTGTACTTC. Translation: CASSQVTGAPLYF.

V usage is TRBV6-4 and J usage is TRBJ2-1; 12 positions match TRBD2. V dropped 0 bases and J dropped 8; count of bases not matched to a gene: 5. The CDR3 loop spans 16 amino acids. Per germline, CDR1 MRHNA and CDR2 SNTAGT. In DNA form, the CDR3 reads TGTGCCAGCAGTGACTCGGCCGGGACTAGCGGGTATGAGCAGTTCTTC. Translated, it gives CASSDSAGTSGYEQFF.

The chain couples TRBV28 to TRBJ2-3; D is unresolved. The V end was cut by 2 bases, the J end by 1 base, with 7 bases between. This CDR3 is 14 amino acids long. Germline V gives CDR1 MDHEN, CDR2 SYDVKM. The DNA of the CDR3 is TGTGCCAGCAGTTTAGGGGTGGGCACAGATACGCAGTATTTT. Translated, it gives CASSLGVGTDTQYF. Drawing the rest from reference TRBV28 and TRBJ2-3, the complete variable domain is DVKVTQSSRYLVKRTGEKVFLECVQDMDHENMFWYRQDPGLGLRLIYFSYDVKMKEKGDIPEGYSVSREKKERFSLILESASTNQTSMYLCASSLGVGTDTQYFGPGTRLTVL.

This clone was seen only a few times. The V gene is TRBV6-4, the J gene TRBJ2-2, with D unclear. Germline lookup yields CDR1 MRHNA and CDR2 SNTAGT. This CDR3 contains 14 residues. V was clipped by 2 bases and J by 4 bases, with 8 bases between them. The CDR3 bases are TGTGCCAGCAGTGACGGCGATACCACCGGGGAGCTGTTTTTT. Its protein is CASSDGDTTGELFF.

The chain recombines TRBV4-2 with TRBJ2-7, with D perhaps matching TRBD1 or TRBD2 (5 bases each). The CDR3 has 12 amino acids. Trimming cost V 4 bases and J 4 bases, with 8 bases left between them. CDR1 is LGHNA and CDR2 is YNFKEQ in the germline V gene. DNA for the CDR3: TGTGCCAGCAGCCCTGGGGGTTACGAGCAGTACTTC. It is translated as CASSPGGYEQYF.

The chain couples TRBV29-1 to TRBJ2-7; 7 bases align to TRBD1. CDR1 is SQVTM and CDR2 is ANQGSEA in the germline V gene. V lost 6 bases, J lost 2 bases, and 4 bases stayed unmatched. The CDR3 consists of 12 residues. CDR3 sequence: CSVRQGPYEQYF. The CDR3 DNA sequence: TGCAGCGTAAGACAGGGCCCCTACGAGCAGTACTTC.

The V gene is TRBV2, the J gene TRBJ1-5, with a weak D call TRBD1 (6 bases). Per germline, CDR1 SNHLY and CDR2 FYNNEI. The CDR3 covers 16 residues. Trimming stripped 2 bases from V and 3 bases from J, with 14 bases between. The CDR3 DNA is TGTGCCAGCAGTGAATCATACAGGGTTGCCAATCAGCCCCAGCATTTT. Its translation is CASSESYRVANQPQHF.

This chain connects TRBV13 to TRBJ1-3; 7 nucleotides agree with TRBD1. The CDR3 loop spans 15 amino acids. V shed 5 bases, J shed 0 bases, and the junction held 4 bases outside the gene matches. CDR1 and CDR2 from the germline V gene are PRHDT and FYEKMQ (reference sequence). The CDR3 sequence is CASSGGGHSGNTIYF. DNA for the CDR3: TGTGCCAGCAGCGGAGGGGGCCACTCTGGAAACACCATATATTTT.

The chain combines TRBV7-8 with TRBJ2-1; D call uncertain. Trimming removed 4 bases at V and 2 bases at J, with 12 bases between. The CDR3 sequence is 15 residues long. Germline CDR1 reads SGHVS; CDR2 reads FQNEAQ. The CDR3 sequence: CASSSDGRPYNEQFF. The CDR3 DNA follows: TGTGCCAGCAGCTCCGACGGGCGTCCCTACAATGAGCAGTTCTTC. Full variable domain (missing parts from reference TRBV7-8 and TRBJ2-1): GAGVSQSPRYKVAKRGQDVALRCDPISGHVSLFWYQQALGQGPEFLTYFQNEAQLDKSGLPSDRFFAERPEGSVSTLKIQRTQQEDSAVYLCASSSDGRPYNEQFFGPGTRLTVL.

The chain joins TRBV6-6 to TRBJ2-7; possibly TRBD1 for D (6 bases). This CDR3 has 16 amino acids. V was pared by 4 bases and J by 4 bases, with 20 bases between. Germline V gives CDR1 MNHNY, CDR2 SVGAGI (reference sequence). The CDR3 here is CASSWSARQDSYEQYF. CDR3 in DNA: TGTGCCAGCAGTTGGAGCGCGAGGCAGGACAGTTACGAGCAGTACTTC.

The rearrangement uses TRBV28 and TRBJ2-7; D remains unclear. Trimming cost V 3 bases and J 0 bases, with 9 bases left between them. This CDR3 is built from 14 residues. CDR1 and CDR2 from the germline V gene are MDHEN and SYDVKM. Written as DNA, the CDR3 is TGTGCCAGCAGTTTCCAGAGAAGCTCCTACGAGCAGTACTTC. It codes for CASSFQRSSYEQYF.

V is TRBV27 and J is TRBJ1-2; D call uncertain. Trimming removed 7 bases from V and 6 bases from J, with 18 bases in between. Germline V gene sequence: CDR1 MNHEY, CDR2 SMNVEV (reference sequence). The length of the CDR3 is 14 residues. CDR3 amino acids: CASTSSIRAHGYTF. In DNA, the CDR3 is TGTGCCAGCACATCCTCGATCCGGGCCCATGGCTACACCTTC.

The J gene is TRBJ2-1, the V gene TRBV7-9, with TRBD1 matching 7 bases. The germline gives CDR1 SEHNR, CDR2 FQNEAQ (reference sequence). The trim removed 1 base at V and 7 bases at J, leaving 1 base unmatched. This CDR3 region has 13 residues. The CDR3 bases are TGTGCCAGCAGCTTAGAGGACAGGAATGAGCAGTTCTTC. The encoded protein is CASSLEDRNEQFF.